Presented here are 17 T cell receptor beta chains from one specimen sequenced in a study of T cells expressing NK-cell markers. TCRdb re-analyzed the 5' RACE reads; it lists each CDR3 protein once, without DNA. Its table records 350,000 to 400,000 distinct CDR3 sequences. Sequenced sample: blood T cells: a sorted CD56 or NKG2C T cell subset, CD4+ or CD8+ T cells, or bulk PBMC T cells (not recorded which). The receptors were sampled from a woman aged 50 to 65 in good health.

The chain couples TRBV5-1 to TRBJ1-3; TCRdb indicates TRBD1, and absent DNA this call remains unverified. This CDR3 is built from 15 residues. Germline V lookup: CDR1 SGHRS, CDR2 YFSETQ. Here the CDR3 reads CASSERTVSGNTIYF.

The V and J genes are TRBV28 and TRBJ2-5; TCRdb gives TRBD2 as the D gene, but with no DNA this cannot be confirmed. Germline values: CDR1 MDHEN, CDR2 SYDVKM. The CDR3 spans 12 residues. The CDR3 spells CASSEGKETQYF.

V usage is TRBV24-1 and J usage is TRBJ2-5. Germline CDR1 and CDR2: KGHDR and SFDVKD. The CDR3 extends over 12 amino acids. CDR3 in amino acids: CATTDSLETQYF.

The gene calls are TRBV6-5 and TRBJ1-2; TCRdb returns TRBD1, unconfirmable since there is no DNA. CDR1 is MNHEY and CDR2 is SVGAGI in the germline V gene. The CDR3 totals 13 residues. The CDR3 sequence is CASSESNRAGYTF.

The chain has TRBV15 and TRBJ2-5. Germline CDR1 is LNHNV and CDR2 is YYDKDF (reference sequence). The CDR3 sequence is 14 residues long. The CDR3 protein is CATGDVGNQETQYF.

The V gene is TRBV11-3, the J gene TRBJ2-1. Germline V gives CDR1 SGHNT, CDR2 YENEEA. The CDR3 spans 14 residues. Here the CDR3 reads CASSSRQSYNEQFF.

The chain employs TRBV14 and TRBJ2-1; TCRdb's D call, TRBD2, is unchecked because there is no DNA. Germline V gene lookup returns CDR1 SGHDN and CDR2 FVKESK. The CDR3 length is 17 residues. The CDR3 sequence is CASSQDKGLAGYNEQFF.

The CDR3 spells CASNWADGELFF. The chain combines TRBV28 with TRBJ2-2; TCRdb picks TRBD1, but there is no DNA to check that call. Germline V gives CDR1 MDHEN, CDR2 SYDVKM. The CDR3 totals 12 residues.

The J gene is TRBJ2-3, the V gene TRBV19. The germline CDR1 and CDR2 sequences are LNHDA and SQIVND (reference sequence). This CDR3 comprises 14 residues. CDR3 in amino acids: CASSIEKSTDTQYF.

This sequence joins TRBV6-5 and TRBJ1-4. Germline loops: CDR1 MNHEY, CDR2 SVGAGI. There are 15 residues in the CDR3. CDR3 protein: CASSFLGITNEKLFF.

CDR3 region: CASSPPTNEQFF. This rearrangement joins TRBV6-5 to TRBJ2-1. CDR3 length: 12 residues. Germline CDR1 and CDR2: MNHEY and SVGAGI.

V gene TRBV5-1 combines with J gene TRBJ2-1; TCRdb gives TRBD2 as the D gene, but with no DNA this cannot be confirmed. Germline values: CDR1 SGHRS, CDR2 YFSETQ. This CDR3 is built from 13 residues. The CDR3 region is CASSSTSGRAKVF.

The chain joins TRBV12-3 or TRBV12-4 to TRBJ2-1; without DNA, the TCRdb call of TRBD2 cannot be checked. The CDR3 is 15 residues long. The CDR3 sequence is CASTERATSYNEQFF.

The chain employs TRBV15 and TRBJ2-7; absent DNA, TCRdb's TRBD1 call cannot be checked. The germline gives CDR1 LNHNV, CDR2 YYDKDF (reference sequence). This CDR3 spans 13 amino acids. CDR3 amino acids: CATSRGDMGEQYF.

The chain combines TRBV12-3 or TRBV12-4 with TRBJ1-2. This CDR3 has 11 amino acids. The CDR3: CASRGKGGYTF.

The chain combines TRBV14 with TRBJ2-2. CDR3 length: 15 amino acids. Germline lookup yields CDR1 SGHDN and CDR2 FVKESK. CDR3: CASSLRLKNTGELFF.

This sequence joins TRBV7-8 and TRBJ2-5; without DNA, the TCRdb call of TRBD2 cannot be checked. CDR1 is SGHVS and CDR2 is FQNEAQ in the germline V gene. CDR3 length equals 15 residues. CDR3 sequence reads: CASSFDSGSGETQYF.